The present entry profiles one T cell receptor (beta chain) with its context. Antigen specificity is unknown. This sample was included in a study of OX40 agonist ivuxolimab in advanced cancers. On the study more broadly: Hepatocellular carcinoma, melanoma, renal cell or head and neck cancer occurred in dose-escalation patients. Age averaged 60 years (range roughly 20 to 90), and more than 80% were male. Notes on the study in general: At 0.1 to 3.0 mg/kg and by week 6, CD4+ and CD8+ T cells in the blood had expanded clonally. Antigen specificity was not determined for the expanded peripheral T cells.

Generated by immunoSEQ multiplex PCR, the TCRdb table keeps only in-frame clones and is missing some. The data contain 65,000 to 90,000 clones, 80% to 90% of them seen just once; the ten biggest clones take up about 6%. Germline CDR1 MGHRA, CDR2 YSYEKL. CDR3 length: 14 amino acids. This clonotype was sampled from an adult with an advanced solid tumor such as melanoma, head and neck, liver or kidney cancer. The chain combines TRBV4-1 with TRBJ2-5; D is uncertain. Near its end, the DNA agrees better with TRBJ2-7, so the J call may be wrong. Sequencing was performed on CD4+ or CD8+ T cells sorted from blood, taken in a trial of the OX40 agonist ivuxolimab. The chain's CDR3 is CASSNLPATYEQYF. In nucleotides, the CDR3 is TGCGCCAGCAGCAACCTGCCCGCGACCTACGAGCAGTACTTC.